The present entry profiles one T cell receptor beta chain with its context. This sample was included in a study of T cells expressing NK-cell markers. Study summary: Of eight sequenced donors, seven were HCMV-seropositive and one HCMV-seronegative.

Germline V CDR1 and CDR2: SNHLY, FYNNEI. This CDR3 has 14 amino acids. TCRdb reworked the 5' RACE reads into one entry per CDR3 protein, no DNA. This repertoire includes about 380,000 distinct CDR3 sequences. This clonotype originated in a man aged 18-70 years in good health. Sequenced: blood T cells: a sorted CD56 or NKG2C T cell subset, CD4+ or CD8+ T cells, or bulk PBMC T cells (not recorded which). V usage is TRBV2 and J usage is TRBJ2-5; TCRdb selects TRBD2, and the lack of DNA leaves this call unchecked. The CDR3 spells CASSMGLAKETQYF.